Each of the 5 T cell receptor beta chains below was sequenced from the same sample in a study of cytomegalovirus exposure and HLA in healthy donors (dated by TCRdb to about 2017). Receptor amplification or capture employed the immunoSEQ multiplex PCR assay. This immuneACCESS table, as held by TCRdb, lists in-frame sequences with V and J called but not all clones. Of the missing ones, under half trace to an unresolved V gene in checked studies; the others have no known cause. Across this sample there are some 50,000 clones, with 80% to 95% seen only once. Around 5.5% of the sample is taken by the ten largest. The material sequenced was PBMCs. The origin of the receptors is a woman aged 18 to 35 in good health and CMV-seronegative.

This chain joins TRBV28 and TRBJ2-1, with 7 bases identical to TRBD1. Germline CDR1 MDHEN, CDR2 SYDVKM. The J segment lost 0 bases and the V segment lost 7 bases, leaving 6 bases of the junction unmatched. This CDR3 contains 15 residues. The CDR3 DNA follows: TGTGCCAGCACTCCGGACAGGAGCTCCTACAATGAGCAGTTCTTC. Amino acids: CASTPDRSSYNEQFF.

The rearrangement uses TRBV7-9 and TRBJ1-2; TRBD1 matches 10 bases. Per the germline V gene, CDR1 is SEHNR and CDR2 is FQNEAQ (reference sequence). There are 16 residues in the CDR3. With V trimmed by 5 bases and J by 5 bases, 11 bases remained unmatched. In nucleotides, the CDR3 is TGTGCCAGCAGCCAAGGTGACAGGGGGCATGAGTATGGCTACACCTTC. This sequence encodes CASSQGDRGHEYGYTF.

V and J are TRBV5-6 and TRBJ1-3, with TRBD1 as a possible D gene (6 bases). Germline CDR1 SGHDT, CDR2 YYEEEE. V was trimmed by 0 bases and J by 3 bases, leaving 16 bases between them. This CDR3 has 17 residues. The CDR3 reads CASSLAPFETGGNTIYF. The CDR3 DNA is TGTGCCAGCAGCTTGGCCCCCTTCGAGACAGGTGGAAACACCATATATTTT.

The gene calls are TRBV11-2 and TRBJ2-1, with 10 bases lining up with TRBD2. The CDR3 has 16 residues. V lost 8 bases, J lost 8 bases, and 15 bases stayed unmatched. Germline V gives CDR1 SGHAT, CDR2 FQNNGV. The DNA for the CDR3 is TGTGCCAGCGCGCGAGGGAGCGGGAGGGCTGGAGATGAGCAGTTCTTC. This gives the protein CASARGSGRAGDEQFF.

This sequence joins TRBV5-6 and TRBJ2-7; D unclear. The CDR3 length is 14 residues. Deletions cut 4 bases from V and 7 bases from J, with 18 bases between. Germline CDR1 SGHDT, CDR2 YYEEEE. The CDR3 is CASSEVVRSREQYV. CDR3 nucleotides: TGTGCCAGCAGCGAAGTCGTAAGGTCTCGGGAGCAGTACGTC.